Presented here are 19 T cell receptor beta chains from one specimen sequenced in a study of OX40 agonist ivuxolimab in advanced cancers. Profiled with immunoSEQ multiplex PCR; TCRdb holds only in-frame clones, not every one. Of tens of thousands of clones in the sample, 84% are singletons; the top ten hold more than 25%. Here the sequenced sample was CD4+ or CD8+ T cells sorted from blood, taken in a trial of the OX40 agonist ivuxolimab. The origin of the receptors is an adult with an advanced solid tumor such as melanoma, head and neck, liver or kidney cancer.

Only a few counts were recorded for this clone. This chain joins TRBV10-3 and TRBJ1-2, with 8 bases matching TRBD1. V trimming: 10 bases; J trimming: 8 bases; junction bases outside the gene matches: 6. CDR3 size: 11 residues. Germline values: CDR1 ENHRY, CDR2 SYGVKD. The CDR3 DNA reads TGTGCCACCGGACAGGGTATGGGCTACACCTTC. Encoded protein: CATGQGMGYTF.

The rearrangement uses TRBV7-9 and TRBJ2-5, with 10 positions matching TRBD2. Losses at the gene ends were 5 bases for V and 4 bases for J; bases not matched to a gene: 4. The germline CDR1 and CDR2 sequences are SEHNR and FQNEAQ (reference sequence). The CDR3 extends over 14 amino acids. CDR3 coding DNA: TGTGCCAGCAGCCCTAGCGGGAGTCCAGAGACCCAGTACTTC. Protein: CASSPSGSPETQYF.

The V call is TRBV13, the J call TRBJ2-1, with 8 bases aligning to TRBD2. The CDR3 runs 16 residues. Germline CDR1 is PRHDT and CDR2 is FYEKMQ (reference sequence). With 5 bases clipped from V and 6 bases from J, the junction kept 12 bases outside the gene matches. The CDR3, as DNA: TGTGCCAGCAGCGAATCAAGCGGGAGCCGAGGCAATGAGCAGTTCTTC. It yields the protein CASSESSGSRGNEQFF.

DNA of the CDR3: TGCAGCGTTGGAACAGGGTGGGGTTCCTACGAGCAGTACTTC. It translates to CSVGTGWGSYEQYF. The rearrangement joins TRBV29-1 to TRBJ2-7, with a weak D call TRBD1 (6 bases). Per the germline V gene, CDR1 is SQVTM and CDR2 is ANQGSEA. The V end was cut by 4 bases, the J end by 1 base, with 14 bases between. This CDR3 has 14 residues.

This chain joins TRBV19 and TRBJ1-4; 9 nucleotides agree with TRBD1. Germline loops: CDR1 LNHDA, CDR2 SQIVND (reference sequence). The CDR3 length is 14 residues. V was clipped by 5 bases and J by 14 bases; unmatched bases: 12. CDR3 in amino acids: CASSGTGQGLRLFF. The CDR3 DNA is TGTGCCAGTAGTGGGACAGGACAGGGGCTAAGGCTGTTTTTT.

The chain uses TRBV7-2 and TRBJ1-1, with 7 bases that match TRBD1. V lost 5 bases, J lost 1 base, and 7 bases stayed unmatched. CDR3 length equals 15 residues. In germline, CDR1 is SGHTA, CDR2 FQGNSA. CDR3 amino acids: CASSILGQSNTEAFF. CDR3 nucleotides: TGTGCCAGCAGCATATTGGGACAGTCGAACACTGAAGCTTTCTTT. Combining the CDR3 with reference TRBV7-2 and TRBJ1-1 gives the whole variable domain GAGVSQSPSNKVTEKGKDVELRCDPISGHTALYWYRQSLGQGLEFLIYFQGNSAPDKSGLPSDRFSAERTGGSVSTLTIQRTQQEDSAVYLCASSILGQSNTEAFFGQGTRLTVV.

CDR3 DNA: TGTGCCATCCATCGACAGGGGAAAGCTTTCTTT. Translation gives CAIHRQGKAFF. This chain connects TRBV28 to TRBJ1-1; 8 nucleotides align to TRBD1. Germline V gene lookup returns CDR1 MDHEN and CDR2 SYDVKM. V lost 10 bases to trimming and J lost 9 bases; unmatched junction nucleotides: 7. This CDR3 is built from 11 residues.

This clone occurred a few times. This chain's CDR3 is CASSTNPASLGGTQYF. The CDR3 DNA follows: TGTGCCAGCAGCACAAACCCGGCCTCCCTTGGGGGGACGCAGTACTTC. The chain couples TRBV11-2 to TRBJ2-7; D may be TRBD2 (6 bases). The CDR3 has 16 amino acids. Trimming shortened V by 5 bases and J by 9 bases, and 26 bases separated the two germline ends. Germline V gene data show CDR1 as SGHAT and CDR2 as FQNNGV.

The chain combines TRBV4-1 with TRBJ2-3; 12 bases agree with TRBD2. CDR3 length equals 17 residues. Trimming at V came to 4 bases and at J to 3 bases, leaving 8 bases not matched to a gene. Germline CDR1 reads MGHRA; CDR2 reads YSYEKL. DNA of the CDR3: TGCGCCAGCAGCCGAGAAGCTAGCGGGGGGGCGACAGATACGCAGTATTTT. It translates to CASSREASGGATDTQYF.

The genes are TRBV5-1 and TRBJ1-2, with D tentatively TRBD1 (5 bases). V was pared by 3 bases and J by 4 bases, with 19 bases between. Germline-derived CDR1 and CDR2 are SGHRS and YFSETQ. The CDR3 runs 16 residues. DNA of the CDR3: TGCGCCAGCAGCTATGGGGGGACCTCCTTTGCCTATGGCTACACCTTC. Translation gives CASSYGGTSFAYGYTF.

This clone showed up just once. This rearrangement joins TRBV7-2 to TRBJ2-1; D gene unclear. Per the germline V gene, CDR1 is SGHTA and CDR2 is FQGNSA. V was pared by 3 bases and J by 3 bases, with 0 bases between. This CDR3 has 11 amino acids. In DNA, the CDR3 is TGTGCCAGCAGCTTCTACAATGAGCAGTTCTTC. Its translation is CASSFYNEQFF.

The chain uses TRBV6-5 and TRBJ2-3; D is ambiguous. V was shortened by 6 bases and J by 3 bases, with 7 bases between the two germline ends. The CDR3 is 12 residues long. Per germline, CDR1 MNHEY and CDR2 SVGAGI. The CDR3 coding sequence is TGTGCCAGCAGCGGGCTTACAGATACGCAGTATTTT. This sequence encodes CASSGLTDTQYF.

This sequence joins TRBV4-1 and TRBJ1-4; no clear D. There are 14 residues in the CDR3. Trimming left V 1 base short and J 8 bases short, with 11 bases between. Germline V gene lookup returns CDR1 MGHRA and CDR2 YSYEKL. The DNA for the CDR3 is TGCGCCAGCAGCCAAGCCCTGAGACGAGAAAAACTGTTTTTT. Translated, it gives CASSQALRREKLFF.

The chain combines TRBV5-1 with TRBJ2-1, with D perhaps being TRBD1 or TRBD2 (5 bases each). Germline lookup yields CDR1 SGHRS and CDR2 YFSETQ. The CDR3 loop spans 14 amino acids. V lost 0 bases and J 12 bases, leaving 16 bases between the germline ends. CDR3 residues: CASSLGFGAVGQFF. In DNA, the CDR3 is TGCGCCAGCAGCTTGGGTTTCGGGGCGGTTGGGCAGTTCTTC.

The chain has TRBV27 and TRBJ2-5; D unclear. V lost 10 bases to trimming and J lost 5 bases, with 17 bases between them. CDR1 and CDR2 (germline): MNHEY, SMNVEV (reference sequence). CDR3 length: 13 residues. The CDR3 bases are TGTGCCACCAAGGGTCGCGAAAACGAGACCCAGTACTTC. This translates into CATKGRENETQYF.

This chain uses TRBV5-1 with TRBJ2-5; 8 bases match TRBD1. CDR1 SGHRS and CDR2 YFSETQ come from the germline V gene. Losses at the gene ends were 3 bases for V and 5 bases for J; bases not matched to a gene: 18. CDR3 length equals 18 residues. CDR3 sequence reads: CASSYENKWTGWGETQYF. The CDR3 DNA sequence: TGCGCCAGCAGCTATGAGAATAAGTGGACAGGGTGGGGCGAGACCCAGTACTTC. The full variable domain, its missing parts supplied by reference TRBV5-1 and TRBJ2-5, is KAGVTQTPRYLIKTRGQQVTLSCSPISGHRSVSWYQQTPGQGLQFLFEYFSETQRNKGNFPGRFSGRQFSNSRSEMNVSTLELGDSALYLCASSYENKWTGWGETQYFGPGTRLLVL.

J is TRBJ2-3 and V is TRBV11-2; 10 bases are a match to TRBD2. The length of the CDR3 is 16 residues. The trim removed 5 bases at V and 2 bases at J, leaving 7 bases unmatched. CDR1 and CDR2 (germline): SGHAT, FQNNGV. In nucleotides, the CDR3 is TGTGCCAGCAGCCCCTTAGCGGGGGGATTCACAGATACGCAGTATTTT. Translated, it gives CASSPLAGGFTDTQYF.

The chain joins TRBV5-4 to TRBJ1-2; no firm D call. V was clipped by 1 base and J by 3 bases, with 10 bases between them. This CDR3 region has 14 residues. Germline V gene data show CDR1 as SGHNT and CDR2 as YYREEE (reference sequence). CDR3 loop: CASSLSRLDYGYTF. As DNA, the CDR3 is TGTGCCAGCAGCTTGTCCAGGCTCGACTATGGCTACACCTTC.

The rearrangement uses TRBV13 and TRBJ1-5, with 11 bases fitting TRBD1. The germline V gene encodes CDR1 PRHDT and CDR2 FYEKMQ (reference sequence). This CDR3 has 15 amino acids. V gave up 3 bases and J gave up 4 bases; unmatched junction bases: 2. CDR3 coding DNA: TGTGCCAGCAGCTTCGGACAGGGGGCAAATCAGCCCCAGCATTTT. Protein product: CASSFGQGANQPQHF.